The next 7 T cell receptor beta chains were all read from a single sample in a study of tumor-infiltrating lymphocytes in primary liver carcinoma. Reverse transcription of 500 to 650 ng total RNA with a constant-region primer produced TCR beta cDNA. Three-round nested multiplex PCR performed with slightly modified ARM-PCR produced the TCR beta libraries. For 10 cycles apiece, the opening two PCR rounds ran with TRBV1-TRBV30 forward primers and a C-beta reverse primer. Using its own MiXCR run on the multiplex PCR reads, TCRdb lists one record per CDR3 protein. The sample holds more than 85,000 distinct CDR3 sequences, roughly 80% seen once. Co-extracting RNA and DNA was done with roughly 17-34 mg of unsorted bulk tissue as input. Sequences were obtained from liver tumor tissue from sampling region 3. Subset in this sample: tumor region T3, left-lateral pole. These receptors were taken from a man aged 35-49 years with primary liver carcinoma and hepatitis B virus infection.

The chain joins TRBV29-1 to TRBJ1-1; D possibly corresponds to TRBD1 (5 bases). CDR1 SQVTM and CDR2 ANQGSEA come from the germline V gene. The CDR3 loop spans 15 amino acids. V was shortened by 6 bases and J by 13 bases, with 30 bases between the two germline ends. The CDR3 reads CSVSAGWGMNTEIFF. As DNA, the CDR3 is TGCAGCGTCTCCGCAGGGTGGGGCATGAACACTGAAATTTTCTTT.

A note on this clonotype: An end of the junction differs from the germline gene, which may be a read error. The chain couples TRBV11-3 to TRBJ2-1; D unresolved. The CDR3 covers 14 residues. In germline, CDR1 is SGHNT, CDR2 YENEEA. In DNA form, the CDR3 reads TGTGCCAGCAGTTTAGGCGTCTCGAACAAGGGGCAGTTCTTC. Protein sequence: CASSLGVSNKGQFF.

As concerns this clonotype: A read error may account for a junction end that differs from germline. This chain joins TRBV4-1 and TRBJ1-1; D gene unclear. Germline V gives CDR1 MGHRA, CDR2 YSYEKL. The CDR3 loop spans 14 amino acids. CDR3 loop: CASSQDPREGETFF. The CDR3 bases are TGCGCCAGCAGCCAAGACCCGCGGGAGGGTGAAACTTTCTTT.

As to this clonotype: One junction end does not reproduce the germline sequence, and a read error may be involved. The V gene is TRBV7-9, the J gene TRBJ2-2, with 8 bases lining up with TRBD1. The germline V gene has CDR1 SEHNR and CDR2 FQNEAQ (reference sequence). There are 15 residues in the CDR3. CDR3 in amino acids: CASRPGQAGIGELLF. The CDR3 DNA reads TGTGCCAGCAGACCGGGACAGGCGGGGATCGGGGAGCTGCTTTTT. The variable domain in full, completed from reference TRBV7-9 and TRBJ2-2, reads DTGVSQNPRHKITKRGQNVTFRCDPISEHNRLYWYRQTLGQGPEFLTYFQNEAQLEKSRLLSDRFSAERPKGSFSTLEIQRTEQGDSAMYLCASRPGQAGIGELLFGEGSRLTVL.

A remark on this clonotype: Mismatch with germline at one junction end may stem from a read error. The chain employs TRBV7-9 and TRBJ1-1; D is unclear. Germline CDR1 reads SEHNR; CDR2 reads FQNEAQ (reference sequence). The CDR3 totals 13 residues. The CDR3 DNA reads TGTACCAGCAACTTATCCGCGAACACTGAAGCTTTCTTT. The encoded protein is CTSNLSANTEAFF.

This clonotype was observed once. Germline and junction disagree at one end, which may indicate a read error. The V call is TRBV13, the J call TRBJ2-7; no clear D. The V gene's germline CDR1 is PRHDT and CDR2 FYEKMQ (reference sequence). This CDR3 has 14 amino acids. Here the CDR3 reads CGSNSYTYSGEQYF. The CDR3 coding sequence is TGTGGCAGCAACTCCTATACTTATTCGGGCGAGCAGTACTTC. Looking up the rest from reference TRBV13 and TRBJ2-7 gives the full variable domain: AAGVIQSPRHLIKEKRETATLKCYPIPRHDTVYWYQQGPGQDPQFLISFYEKMQSDKGSIPDRFSAQQFSDYHSELNMSSLELGDSALYFCGSNSYTYSGEQYFGPGTRLTVT.

This clonotype came up a few times. One end of the junction is discordant with germline, which a read error may explain. This chain links TRBV6-1 with TRBJ2-3; D unclear. CDR1 is MNHNS and CDR2 is SASEGT in the germline V gene. The CDR3 totals 11 residues. As DNA, the CDR3 is TGTACCAGCAGTCAAACAGATACGCAGAATTTT. Residues: CTSSQTDTQNF.